This entry describes one T cell receptor (beta chain). Its antigen is not known. These data belong to a study of T cell repertoires in cytomegalovirus infection. In the study overall: TCR beta signatures that were public indicated CMV infection and matching HLA type. Overall study findings and caveats: HLA-C-restricted CMV clonotypes gave the most frequent clonotype in two of eight donors.

From the reads, TCRdb called clonotypes with MiXCR, one entry per CDR3 protein. The sample holds around 300,000 distinct CDR3 sequences, more than 8% seen once. The V and J ends lost 6 bases and 6 bases, in that order; junction bases with no gene match: 12. This CDR3 has 18 residues. The germline V gene has CDR1 MNHEY and CDR2 SVGEGT. The material sequenced was PBMCs. The receptor was isolated from a human donor in good health (CMV status not recorded). Some clones in this sample may be carry-over from other donors' samples. This chain uses TRBV6-2 or TRBV6-3 with TRBJ2-2, with TRBD2 matching over 14 bases. CDR3 DNA sequence: TGTGCCAGCAGCCCCTCCCCGACTAGCGGGAGGGAGGCCGGGGAGCTGTTTTTT. This gives the protein CASSPSPTSGREAGELFF.